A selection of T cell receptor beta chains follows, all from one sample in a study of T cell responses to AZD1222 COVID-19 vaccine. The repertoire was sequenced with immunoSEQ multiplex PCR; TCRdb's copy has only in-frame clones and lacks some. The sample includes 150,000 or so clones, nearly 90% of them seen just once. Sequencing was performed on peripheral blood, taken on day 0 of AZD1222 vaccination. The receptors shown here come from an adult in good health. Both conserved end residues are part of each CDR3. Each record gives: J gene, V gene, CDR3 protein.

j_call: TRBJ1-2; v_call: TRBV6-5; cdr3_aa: CASRPGTRYGYTF
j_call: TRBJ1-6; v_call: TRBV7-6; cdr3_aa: CASSLVTGVEPLHF
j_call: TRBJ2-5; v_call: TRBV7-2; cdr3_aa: CASSFNRGPETQYF
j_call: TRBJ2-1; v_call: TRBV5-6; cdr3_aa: CASSLGLAGVSNEQFF
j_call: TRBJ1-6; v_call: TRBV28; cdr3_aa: CASTPPGNSPLHF
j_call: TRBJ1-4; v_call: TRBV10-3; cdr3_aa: CAISEEQGTNEKLFF
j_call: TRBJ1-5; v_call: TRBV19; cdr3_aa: CASSGQLGRGQPQHF
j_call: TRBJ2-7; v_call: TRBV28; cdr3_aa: CASSLGSSYEQYF
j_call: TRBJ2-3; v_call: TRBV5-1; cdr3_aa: CASSLAGSDTQYF
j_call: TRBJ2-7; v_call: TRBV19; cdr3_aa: CASSDRNPYEQYF
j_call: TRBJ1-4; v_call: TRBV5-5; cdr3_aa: CASSLNPTGARTNEKLFF
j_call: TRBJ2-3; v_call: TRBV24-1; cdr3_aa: CATSQAGTSTDTQYF
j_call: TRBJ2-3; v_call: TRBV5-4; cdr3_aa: CASSLSRDGSDTQYF
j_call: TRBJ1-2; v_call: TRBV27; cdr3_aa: CASSLRGGGGYTF
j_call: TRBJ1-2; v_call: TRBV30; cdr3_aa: CAWEGVMAYGYTF
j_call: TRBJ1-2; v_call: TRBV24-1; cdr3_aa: CATSDFSSTGYTF
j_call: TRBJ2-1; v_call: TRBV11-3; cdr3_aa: CASSLEPASGSNEQFF
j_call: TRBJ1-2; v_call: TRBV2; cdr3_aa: CASSSLEGDYGYTF
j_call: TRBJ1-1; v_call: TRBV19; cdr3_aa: CASSMLQGMAFF
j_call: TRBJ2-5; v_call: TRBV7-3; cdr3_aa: CASSLAGTAQETQYF
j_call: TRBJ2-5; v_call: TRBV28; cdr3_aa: CASRSPLKPSPQETQYF
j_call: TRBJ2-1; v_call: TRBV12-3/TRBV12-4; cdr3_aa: CASSFSGAEQFF
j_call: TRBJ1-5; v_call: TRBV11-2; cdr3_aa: CASSLAGGGNQPQHF
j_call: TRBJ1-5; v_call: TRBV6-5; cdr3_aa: CASRGDRSAQPQHF
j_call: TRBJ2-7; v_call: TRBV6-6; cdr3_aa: CASSYSPGSYEQYF
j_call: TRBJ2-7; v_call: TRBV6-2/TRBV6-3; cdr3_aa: CASSSRHEQYF
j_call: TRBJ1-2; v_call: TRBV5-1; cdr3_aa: CASSFRGQRGYTF
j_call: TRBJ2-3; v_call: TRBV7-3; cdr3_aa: CASSLGKLDRGFGHTDTQYF
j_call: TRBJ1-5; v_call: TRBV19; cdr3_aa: CASRMDWENSNQPQHF
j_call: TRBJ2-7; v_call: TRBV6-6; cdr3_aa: CASSNRGSYYEQYF
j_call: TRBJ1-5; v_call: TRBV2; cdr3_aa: CASRTGLSNQPQHF
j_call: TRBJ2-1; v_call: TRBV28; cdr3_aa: CASSPGLAPGRQFF
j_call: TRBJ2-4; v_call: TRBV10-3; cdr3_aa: CAISESGRVENIQYF
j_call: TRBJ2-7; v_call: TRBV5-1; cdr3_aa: CASSLEPSSYEQYF
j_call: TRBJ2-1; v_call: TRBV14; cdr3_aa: CASSQGWGRNEQFF
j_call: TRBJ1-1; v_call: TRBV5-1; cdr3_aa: CASSSIPGSTEAFF
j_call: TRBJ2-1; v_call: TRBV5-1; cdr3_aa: CASSGGTSRHNEQFF
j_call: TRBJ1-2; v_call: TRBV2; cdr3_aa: CASSTTPNAPGYTF
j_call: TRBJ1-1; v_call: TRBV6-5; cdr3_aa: CASSYGWGSETEAFF
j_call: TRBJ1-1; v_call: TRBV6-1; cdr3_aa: CASSEEDGRHEAFF
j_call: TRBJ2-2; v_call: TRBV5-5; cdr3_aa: CASSASNTGELFF
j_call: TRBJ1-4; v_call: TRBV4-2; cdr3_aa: CASSQTPSVTPDKLFF
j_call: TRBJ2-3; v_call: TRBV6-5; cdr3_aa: CASRSGSTSTDTQYF
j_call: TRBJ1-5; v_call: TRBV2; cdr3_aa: CASSSFALQGQPQHF
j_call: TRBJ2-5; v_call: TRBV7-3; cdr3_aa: CASSSTGGPETQYF
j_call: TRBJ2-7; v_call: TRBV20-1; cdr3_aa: CSASGGPLDEQYF
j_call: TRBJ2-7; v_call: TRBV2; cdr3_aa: CASSPTSGRPYEQYF
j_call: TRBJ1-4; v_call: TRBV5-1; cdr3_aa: CASSLTVGQRRSELFF